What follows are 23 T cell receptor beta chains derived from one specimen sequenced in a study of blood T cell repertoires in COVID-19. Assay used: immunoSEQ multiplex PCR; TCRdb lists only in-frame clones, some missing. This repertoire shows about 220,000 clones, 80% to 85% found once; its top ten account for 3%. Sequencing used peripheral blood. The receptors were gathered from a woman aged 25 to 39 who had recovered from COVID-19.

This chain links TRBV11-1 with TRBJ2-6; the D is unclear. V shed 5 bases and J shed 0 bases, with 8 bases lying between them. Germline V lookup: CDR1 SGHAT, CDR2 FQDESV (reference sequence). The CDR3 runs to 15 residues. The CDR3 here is CASSHGSSGANVLTF. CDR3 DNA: TGTGCCAGCAGCCACGGTAGCTCTGGGGCCAACGTCCTGACTTTC.

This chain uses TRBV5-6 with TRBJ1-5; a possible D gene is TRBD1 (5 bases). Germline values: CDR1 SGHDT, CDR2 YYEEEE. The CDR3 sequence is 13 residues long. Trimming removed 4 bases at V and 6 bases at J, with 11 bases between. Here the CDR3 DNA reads TGTGCCAGCAGCCGGGGAGGGACTCAGCCCCAGCATTTT. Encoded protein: CASSRGGTQPQHF.

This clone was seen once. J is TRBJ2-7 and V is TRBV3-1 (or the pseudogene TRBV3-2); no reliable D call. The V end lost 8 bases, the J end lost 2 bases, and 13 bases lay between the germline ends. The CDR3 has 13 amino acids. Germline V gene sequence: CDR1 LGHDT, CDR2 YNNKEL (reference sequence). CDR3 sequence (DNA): TGTGCCAGCGGTCAACTCTCCGCCTACGAGCAGTACTTC. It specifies CASGQLSAYEQYF.

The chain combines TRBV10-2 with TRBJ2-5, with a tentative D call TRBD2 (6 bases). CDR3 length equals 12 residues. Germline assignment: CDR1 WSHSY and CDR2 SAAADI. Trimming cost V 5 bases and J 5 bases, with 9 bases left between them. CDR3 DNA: TGCGCCAGCAGTCCCAGCGGGGAGACCCAGTACTTC. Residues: CASSPSGETQYF.

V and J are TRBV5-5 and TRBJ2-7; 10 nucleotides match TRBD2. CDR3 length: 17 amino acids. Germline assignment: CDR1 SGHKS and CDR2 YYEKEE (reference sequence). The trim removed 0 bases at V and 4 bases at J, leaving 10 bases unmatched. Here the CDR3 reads CASSLATASGRRYEQYF. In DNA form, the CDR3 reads TGTGCCAGCAGCTTGGCCACGGCTAGCGGGAGAAGGTACGAGCAGTACTTC.

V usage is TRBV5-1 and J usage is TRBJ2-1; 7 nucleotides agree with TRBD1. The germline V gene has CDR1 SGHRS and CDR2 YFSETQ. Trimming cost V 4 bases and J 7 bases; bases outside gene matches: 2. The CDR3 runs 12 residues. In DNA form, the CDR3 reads TGCGCCAGCAGCGAACAGGGGAATGAGCAGTTCTTC. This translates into CASSEQGNEQFF.

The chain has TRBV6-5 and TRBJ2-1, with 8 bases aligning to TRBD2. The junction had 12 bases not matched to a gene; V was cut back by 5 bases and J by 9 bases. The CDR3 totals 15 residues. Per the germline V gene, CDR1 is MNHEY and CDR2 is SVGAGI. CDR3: CASSPQGLAGGEQFF. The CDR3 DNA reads TGTGCCAGCAGTCCTCAAGGACTTGCGGGAGGTGAGCAGTTCTTC.

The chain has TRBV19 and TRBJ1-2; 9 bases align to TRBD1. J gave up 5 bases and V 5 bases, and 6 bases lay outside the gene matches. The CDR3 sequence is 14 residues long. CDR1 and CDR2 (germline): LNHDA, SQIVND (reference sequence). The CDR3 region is CASSSGTGPYGYTF. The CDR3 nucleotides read TGTGCCAGTAGTTCCGGGACAGGGCCTTATGGCTACACCTTC.

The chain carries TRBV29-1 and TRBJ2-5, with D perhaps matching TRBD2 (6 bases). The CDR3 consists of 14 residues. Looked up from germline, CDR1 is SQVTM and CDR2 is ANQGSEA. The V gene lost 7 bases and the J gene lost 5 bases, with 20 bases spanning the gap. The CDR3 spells CSGGTGAGQETQYF. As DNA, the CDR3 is TGCAGCGGAGGGACTGGGGCCGGGCAGGAGACCCAGTACTTC.

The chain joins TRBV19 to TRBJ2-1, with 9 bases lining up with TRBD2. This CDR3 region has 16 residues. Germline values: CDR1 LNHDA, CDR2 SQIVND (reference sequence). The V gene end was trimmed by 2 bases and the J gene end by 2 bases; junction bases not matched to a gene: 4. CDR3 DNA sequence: TGTGCCAGTAGTATAACTAGCGGGCCGCCCTACAATGAGCAGTTCTTC. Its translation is CASSITSGPPYNEQFF.

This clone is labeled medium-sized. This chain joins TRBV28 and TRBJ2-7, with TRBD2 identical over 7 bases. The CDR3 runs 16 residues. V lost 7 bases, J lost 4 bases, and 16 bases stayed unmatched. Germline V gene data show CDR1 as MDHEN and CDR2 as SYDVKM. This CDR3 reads CASTGGSNLPLYEQYF. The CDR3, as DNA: TGTGCCAGCACTGGCGGGAGCAACTTACCTTTATACGAGCAGTACTTC.

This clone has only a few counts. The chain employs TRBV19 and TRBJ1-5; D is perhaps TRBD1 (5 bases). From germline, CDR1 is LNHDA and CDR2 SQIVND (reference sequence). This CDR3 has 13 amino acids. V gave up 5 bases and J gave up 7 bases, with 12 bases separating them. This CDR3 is CASSPTGGQPQHF. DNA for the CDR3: TGTGCCAGTAGTCCGACGGGGGGGCAGCCCCAGCATTTT.

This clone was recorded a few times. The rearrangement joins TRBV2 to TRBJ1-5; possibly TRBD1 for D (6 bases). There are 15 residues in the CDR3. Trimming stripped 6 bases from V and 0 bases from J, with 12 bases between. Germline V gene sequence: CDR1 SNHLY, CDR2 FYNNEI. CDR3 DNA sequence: TGTGCCAGCAGCCCGGGACACATTAGCAATCAGCCCCAGCATTTT. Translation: CASSPGHISNQPQHF.

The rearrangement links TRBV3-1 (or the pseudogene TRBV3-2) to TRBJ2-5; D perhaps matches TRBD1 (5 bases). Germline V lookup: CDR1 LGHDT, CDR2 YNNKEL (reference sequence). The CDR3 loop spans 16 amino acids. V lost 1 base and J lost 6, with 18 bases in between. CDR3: CASSQAYVAVGQTQYF. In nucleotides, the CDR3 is TGTGCCAGCAGCCAAGCGTACGTCGCCGTGGGGCAGACCCAGTACTTC.

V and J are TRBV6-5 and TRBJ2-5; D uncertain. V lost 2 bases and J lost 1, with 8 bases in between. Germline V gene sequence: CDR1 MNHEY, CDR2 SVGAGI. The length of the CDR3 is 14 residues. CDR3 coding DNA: TGTGCCAGCAGTTACGAGTCTGGCCAAGAGACCCAGTACTTC. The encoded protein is CASSYESGQETQYF.

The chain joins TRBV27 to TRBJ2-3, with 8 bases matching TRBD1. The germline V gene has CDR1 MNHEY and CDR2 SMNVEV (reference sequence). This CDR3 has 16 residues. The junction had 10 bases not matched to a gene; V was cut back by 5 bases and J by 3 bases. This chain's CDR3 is CASSPAGTGRTDTQYF. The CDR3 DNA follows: TGTGCCAGCAGTCCGGCAGGGACAGGCAGAACAGATACGCAGTATTTT.

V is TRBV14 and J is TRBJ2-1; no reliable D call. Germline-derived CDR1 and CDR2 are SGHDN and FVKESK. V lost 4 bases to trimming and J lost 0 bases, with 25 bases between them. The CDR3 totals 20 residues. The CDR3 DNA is TGTGCCAGCAGCCGACTCAAAGGAAGAGTGAGCACGAGCTCCTACAATGAGCAGTTCTTC. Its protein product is CASSRLKGRVSTSSYNEQFF.

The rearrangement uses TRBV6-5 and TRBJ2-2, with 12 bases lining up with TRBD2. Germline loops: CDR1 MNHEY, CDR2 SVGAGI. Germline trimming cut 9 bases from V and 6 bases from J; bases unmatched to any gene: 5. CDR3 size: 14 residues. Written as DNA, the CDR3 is TGTGCCAGTAGGACTAGCGGGACGGCCGGGGAGCTGTTTTTT. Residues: CASRTSGTAGELFF.

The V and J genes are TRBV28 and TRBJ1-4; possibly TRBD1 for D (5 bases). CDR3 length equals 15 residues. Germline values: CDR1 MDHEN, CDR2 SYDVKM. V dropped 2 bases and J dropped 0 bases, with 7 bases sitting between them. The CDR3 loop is CASSLGGATNEKLFF. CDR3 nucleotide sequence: TGTGCCAGCAGTTTAGGAGGGGCAACTAATGAAAAACTGTTTTTT.

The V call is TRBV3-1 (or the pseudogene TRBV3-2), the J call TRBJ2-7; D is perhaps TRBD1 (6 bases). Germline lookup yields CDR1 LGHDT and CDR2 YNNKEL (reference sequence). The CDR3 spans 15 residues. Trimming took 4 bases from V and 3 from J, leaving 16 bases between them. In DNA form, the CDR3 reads TGTGCCAGCAGCCCACTCCCAGGGGTGGGCTACGAGCAGTACTTC. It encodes CASSPLPGVGYEQYF.

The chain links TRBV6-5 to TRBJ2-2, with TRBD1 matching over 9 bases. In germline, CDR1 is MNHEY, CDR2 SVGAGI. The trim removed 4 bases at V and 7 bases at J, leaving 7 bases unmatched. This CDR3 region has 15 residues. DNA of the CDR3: TGTGCCAGCAGTTCAGGGACAGGGCGGTACGGGGAGCTGTTTTTT. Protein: CASSSGTGRYGELFF.

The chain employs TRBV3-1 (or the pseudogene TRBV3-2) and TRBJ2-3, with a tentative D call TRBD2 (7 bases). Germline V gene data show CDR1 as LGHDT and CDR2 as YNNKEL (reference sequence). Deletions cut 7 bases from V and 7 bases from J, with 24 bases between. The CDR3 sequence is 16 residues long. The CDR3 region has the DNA TGTGCCAGCACCCTGGGGGGCGGGAGTCAACACAATACGCAGTATTTT. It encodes CASTLGGGSQHNTQYF.

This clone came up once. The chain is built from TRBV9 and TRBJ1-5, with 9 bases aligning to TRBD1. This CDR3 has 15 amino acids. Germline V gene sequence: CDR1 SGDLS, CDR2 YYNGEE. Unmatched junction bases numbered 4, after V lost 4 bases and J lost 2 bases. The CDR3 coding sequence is TGTGCCAGCAGCCGGACAGGGGATGGCAATCAGCCCCAGCATTTT. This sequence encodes CASSRTGDGNQPQHF.